The sequence of this TCR beta chain was determined in a study of cytomegalovirus exposure and HLA in healthy donors. PCR amplification relied on 60 Vbeta primers (plus 13 Jbeta primers). Method: immunoSEQ multiplex PCR; TCRdb's copy keeps in-frame clones and lacks some. Here the sample spans 150,000 or so clones, 75% to 90% being singletons. As regards this clone: What it binds is unknown.

CDR3 length: 17 amino acids. CDR1 and CDR2 (germline): ENHRY, SYGVKD. V gave up 3 bases and J gave up 3 bases; unmatched junction bases: 10. Notes on the study in general: Several of the most significant clusters were apparently associated with common viral pathogens in a later analysis. Earlier results showed most TCR beta V segments being productive about 87% or about 30% of the time.

The chain couples TRBV10-3 to TRBJ2-5, with TRBD2 identical over 10 bases. The receptor was derived from a woman aged 50 to 60 in good health and CMV-seropositive. The sequencing sample was made of PBMCs. This CDR3 is CAISETGLAVIKETQYF. CDR3 nucleotides: TGTGCCATCAGTGAAACAGGACTAGCGGTAATCAAAGAGACCCAGTACTTC.